This entry is about one TCR beta chain. MiXCR, applied by TCRdb to the 5' RACE reads, yields one record per CDR3 protein. This sample has around 1.7 million distinct CDR3 sequences; less than 35% occur once, and the top ten carry less than 0.35%. The sample is drawn from a study of identical twins. The CDR3 sequence is 11 residues long. Germline CDR1 SNHLY, CDR2 FYNNEI. V was shortened by 5 bases and J by 13 bases, with 14 bases between the two germline ends. The J gene is TRBJ2-5, the V gene TRBV2, with D tentatively TRBD1 or TRBD2 (5 bases each). Sequenced input: cord blood. This sequence was found in a newborn girl in good health. Here the CDR3 DNA reads TGTGCCAGCAGTAGAATCCGGGGCAGGTACTTC. Translation gives CASSRIRGRYF. Combining the CDR3 with reference TRBV2 and TRBJ2-5 gives the whole variable domain EPEVTQTPSHQVTQMGQEVILRCVPISNHLYFYWYRQILGQKVEFLVSFYNNEISEKSEIFDDQFSVERPDGSNFTLKIRSTKLEDSAMYFCASSRIRGRYFGPGTRLLVL.